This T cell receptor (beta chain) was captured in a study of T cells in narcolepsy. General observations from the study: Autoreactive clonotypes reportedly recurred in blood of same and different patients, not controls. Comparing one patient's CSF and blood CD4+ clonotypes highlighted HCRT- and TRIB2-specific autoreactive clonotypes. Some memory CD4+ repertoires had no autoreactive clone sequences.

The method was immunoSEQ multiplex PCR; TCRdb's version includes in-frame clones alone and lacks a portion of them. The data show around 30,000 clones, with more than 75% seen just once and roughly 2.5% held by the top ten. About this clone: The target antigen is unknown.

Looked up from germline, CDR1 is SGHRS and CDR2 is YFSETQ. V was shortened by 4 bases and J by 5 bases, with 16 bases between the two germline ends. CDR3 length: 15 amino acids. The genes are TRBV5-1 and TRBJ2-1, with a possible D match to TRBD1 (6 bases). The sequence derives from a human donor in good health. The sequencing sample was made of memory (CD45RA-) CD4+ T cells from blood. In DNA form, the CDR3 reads TGCGCCAGCAGCCCCTCGACAGGAACCCACAATGAGCAGTTCTTC. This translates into CASSPSTGTHNEQFF.